Listed here are 24 T cell receptor beta chains from one sample, sequenced in a study of blood T cell repertoires in COVID-19. Using immunoSEQ multiplex PCR, the repertoire was profiled, and TCRdb retains in-frame clones only, with some absent. The sample contains roughly 480,000 clones, 75% to 90% of which appear only once. Sequencing used peripheral blood. The receptors come from a man between 18 and 29 years old with COVID-19, enrolled during active disease.

This CDR3 reads CASSWGLSYEQYF. The CDR3, as DNA: TGTGCCAGCAGTTGGGGACTTTCCTACGAGCAGTACTTC. This rearrangement joins TRBV5-5 to TRBJ2-7; TRBD2 might be the D (6 bases). This CDR3 has 13 amino acids. Germline V gives CDR1 SGHKS, CDR2 YYEKEE (reference sequence). Trimming took 5 bases from V and 1 from J, leaving 10 bases between them.

The chain employs TRBV6-5 and TRBJ2-1; 13 positions agree with TRBD2. Germline V CDR1 and CDR2: MNHEY, SVGAGI. Trimming cost V 4 bases and J 10 bases; bases outside gene matches: 4. The CDR3 runs 14 residues. The CDR3 loop is CASSLGLAGSEQFF. The DNA for the CDR3 is TGTGCCAGCAGTTTGGGACTAGCGGGAAGCGAGCAGTTCTTC.

V and J are TRBV7-9 and TRBJ1-4; 8 positions agree with TRBD1. The V gene's germline CDR1 is SEHNR and CDR2 FQNEAQ (reference sequence). V shed 5 bases and J 8 bases; nucleotides not matched to a gene: 4. This CDR3 has 13 amino acids. The CDR3 reads CASSRGTGEKLFF. The DNA for the CDR3 is TGTGCCAGCAGCAGGGGGACAGGCGAAAAACTGTTTTTT. Filled out from reference TRBV7-9 and TRBJ1-4, the complete variable domain reads DTGVSQNPRHKITKRGQNVTFRCDPISEHNRLYWYRQTLGQGPEFLTYFQNEAQLEKSRLLSDRFSAERPKGSFSTLEIQRTEQGDSAMYLCASSRGTGEKLFFGSGTQLSVL.

The chain couples TRBV11-3 to TRBJ2-3, with TRBD2 matching over 12 bases. CDR1 is SGHNT and CDR2 is YENEEA in the germline V gene. Trimming at V came to 1 base and at J to 1 base, leaving 6 bases not matched to a gene. CDR3 size: 18 residues. The CDR3 DNA follows: TGTGCCAGCAGCTTAGGGGGACTAGCGGGCGGTGGCACAGATACGCAGTATTTT. This gives the protein CASSLGGLAGGGTDTQYF. Using reference TRBV11-3 and TRBJ2-3 for the parts outside the CDR3, the full variable domain is EAGVVQSPRYKIIEKKQPVAFWCNPISGHNTLYWYLQNLGQGPELLIRYENEEAVDDSQLPKDRFSAERLKGVDSTLKIQPAELGDSAVYLCASSLGGLAGGGTDTQYFGPGTRLTVL.

The gene calls are TRBV11-2 and TRBJ2-3; no clear D. Trimming pared 10 bases from V and 0 bases from J, leaving 14 bases between. The CDR3 runs 14 residues. The germline CDR1 and CDR2 sequences are SGHAT and FQNNGV. The CDR3 sequence: CATQEVPSTDTQYF. The CDR3 DNA reads as TGTGCCACCCAAGAGGTCCCTAGCACAGATACGCAGTATTTT.

The chain employs TRBV18 and TRBJ2-2, with 15 bases aligning to TRBD2. This CDR3 is 18 amino acids long. Germline lookup yields CDR1 KGHSH and CDR2 LQKENI. V lost 3 bases and J lost 2; bases outside the gene matches: 4. The CDR3 DNA sequence: TGTGCCAGCTCACCCCCGGGACTAGCGGGGGGAAACACCGGGGAGCTGTTTTTT. Amino acid sequence: CASSPPGLAGGNTGELFF.

The V and J genes are TRBV28 and TRBJ1-2, with D perhaps TRBD1 (6 bases). The germline CDR1 and CDR2 sequences are MDHEN and SYDVKM. Trimming pared 5 bases from V and 0 bases from J, leaving 16 bases between. CDR3 length: 16 amino acids. CDR3 sequence reads: CASSPNRANSNYGYTF. The CDR3 DNA follows: TGTGCCAGCAGTCCTAACAGGGCGAACTCTAACTATGGCTACACCTTC.

The V gene is TRBV7-9, the J gene TRBJ2-7, with D perhaps TRBD1 (6 bases). Germline CDR1 reads SEHNR; CDR2 reads FQNEAQ (reference sequence). Trimming left V 0 bases short and J 3 bases short, with 15 bases between. This CDR3 is 16 amino acids long. CDR3 in amino acids: CASSLATTGFRYEQYF. The CDR3 DNA sequence: TGTGCCAGCAGCTTAGCGACGACAGGCTTTCGCTACGAGCAGTACTTC.

CDR3 nucleotides: TGTGCCAGCAGCAAGGCATTAGCGGGGAACTACTACGAGCAGTACTTC. Translated: CASSKALAGNYYEQYF. This sequence joins TRBV2 and TRBJ2-7; 8 bases are shared with TRBD2. This CDR3 is 16 amino acids long. Germline CDR1 SNHLY, CDR2 FYNNEI. The trim removed 6 bases at V and 3 bases at J, leaving 13 bases unmatched.

The gene calls are TRBV4-1 and TRBJ2-7; D may be TRBD1 (5 bases). The ends were cut back, 3 bases at V and 3 bases at J, with 15 bases in the middle. Germline CDR1 reads MGHRA; CDR2 reads YSYEKL. The CDR3 is 15 amino acids. The CDR3: CASSQYLGRVYEQYF. The CDR3, as DNA: TGCGCCAGCAGCCAGTACTTGGGCAGGGTCTACGAGCAGTACTTC.

The CDR3 protein is CASSSRTTGEEGYTF. The CDR3 DNA follows: TGTGCCAGCAGCTCCCGGACGACAGGGGAGGAGGGCTACACCTTC. This chain links TRBV5-4 with TRBJ1-2; 8 bases map to TRBD1. Germline CDR1 reads SGHNT; CDR2 reads YYREEE (reference sequence). The CDR3 sequence is 15 residues long. With 3 bases clipped from V and 8 bases from J, the junction kept 12 bases outside the gene matches.

This clone was seen more than once but under ten times. The chain recombines TRBV18 with TRBJ2-7; 7 nucleotides line up with TRBD2. V gave up 3 bases and J gave up 11 bases; unmatched junction bases: 10. The CDR3 spans 13 residues. CDR1 is KGHSH and CDR2 is LQKENI in the germline V gene. This chain's CDR3 is CASSPSGAEKEYF. The CDR3 DNA sequence: TGTGCCAGCTCACCGAGCGGGGCGGAAAAGGAGTACTTC.

In its sample, this clone was seen once. The genes are TRBV20-1 and TRBJ2-1; TRBD2 might be the D (6 bases). V was cut by 3 bases and J by 7 bases, with 7 bases left in between. CDR1 and CDR2 from the germline V gene are DFQATT and SNEGSKA (reference sequence). CDR3 length: 11 residues. CDR3 sequence reads: CSARTRNEQFF. The CDR3 nucleotides are TGCAGTGCTAGGACTAGGAATGAGCAGTTCTTC.

The chain employs TRBV5-4 and TRBJ1-5, with 7 positions matching TRBD1. Trimming at V came to 5 bases and at J to 5 bases, leaving 7 bases not matched to a gene. Germline CDR1 reads SGHNT; CDR2 reads YYREEE (reference sequence). The CDR3 covers 14 residues. The CDR3 DNA reads as TGTGCCAGCAGTTTAACAGGGGTCGATCAGCCCCAGCATTTT. It specifies CASSLTGVDQPQHF.

The chain joins TRBV5-1 to TRBJ1-3, with 10 nucleotides matching TRBD1. J gave up 8 bases and V 0 bases, and 5 bases lay outside the gene matches. Germline loops: CDR1 SGHRS, CDR2 YFSETQ. The CDR3 runs 15 residues. CDR3: CASSLGQGARYTIYF. In DNA, the CDR3 is TGCGCCAGCAGCTTGGGACAGGGGGCGAGATACACCATATATTTT.

The chain uses TRBV6-5 and TRBJ2-7; possibly TRBD2 for D (6 bases). V was trimmed by 5 bases and J by 3 bases, leaving 14 bases between them. The V gene's germline CDR1 is MNHEY and CDR2 SVGAGI. The CDR3 has 14 amino acids. The CDR3 sequence is CASSMGLGGYEQYF. CDR3 bases: TGTGCCAGCAGTATGGGGCTGGGAGGCTACGAGCAGTACTTC.

DNA for the CDR3: TGTGCCAGCAGCTTGTACTCTTACAATGAGCAGTTCTTC. Protein: CASSLYSYNEQFF. V and J are TRBV5-5 and TRBJ2-1, with no clear D. The CDR3 is made up of 13 amino acids. Germline assignment: CDR1 SGHKS and CDR2 YYEKEE (reference sequence). The V end was cut by 1 base, the J end by 4 bases, with 6 bases between.

This clone was recorded once. V gene TRBV7-5 combines with J gene TRBJ2-2; TRBD2, the table's D call, lacks a check against the DNA. TRBV7-5 counts as a pseudogene. The CDR3 runs to 17 residues. The CDR3 is CVRSLSPSGRSTGELFF. DNA for the CDR3: TGTGTCAGAAGCTTATCCCCTAGCGGGAGGAGCACCGGGGAGCTGTTTTTT.

The chain recombines TRBV6-5 with TRBJ2-5, with 8 bases identical to TRBD1. The CDR3 contains 13 residues. CDR1 and CDR2 from the germline V gene are MNHEY and SVGAGI. J was trimmed by 5 bases and V by 6 bases; bases with no gene match: 5. The CDR3 nucleotides read TGTGCCAGCAGACAGGGGGTGTCGGAGACCCAGTACTTC. It yields the protein CASRQGVSETQYF.

V is TRBV19 and J is TRBJ2-1; the match to TRBD2 covers 11 bases. This CDR3 has 15 residues. Trimming at V came to 5 bases and at J to 3 bases, leaving 3 bases not matched to a gene. The germline V gene has CDR1 LNHDA and CDR2 SQIVND (reference sequence). The CDR3, as DNA: TGTGCCAGTAGTGTGGGACTAGCGGTCTACAATGAGCAGTTCTTC. Amino acids: CASSVGLAVYNEQFF.

The chain combines TRBV7-9 with TRBJ1-3; D unresolved. CDR1 is SEHNR and CDR2 is FQNEAQ in the germline V gene (reference sequence). This CDR3 contains 13 residues. The germline V and J ends were trimmed by 4 bases and 0 bases, with 4 bases remaining between them. The CDR3 region has the DNA TGTGCCAGCAGCTCCGTCTCTGGAAACACCATATATTTT. Protein: CASSSVSGNTIYF. Full variable domain (remainder filled in from reference TRBV7-9 and TRBJ1-3): DTGVSQNPRHKITKRGQNVTFRCDPISEHNRLYWYRQTLGQGPEFLTYFQNEAQLEKSRLLSDRFSAERPKGSFSTLEIQRTEQGDSAMYLCASSSVSGNTIYFGEGSWLTVV.

The V gene is TRBV13, the J gene TRBJ2-7; 9 bases are shared with TRBD1. There are 14 residues in the CDR3. Germline CDR1 reads PRHDT; CDR2 reads FYEKMQ (reference sequence). The J segment lost 5 bases and the V segment lost 8 bases, leaving 10 bases of the junction unmatched. The CDR3 DNA sequence: TGTGCCAGCGCTTTAAACAGGGGGCTCAACGAGCAGTACTTC. This sequence encodes CASALNRGLNEQYF.

This sequence joins TRBV20-1 and TRBJ1-1; no definite D call. The V gene lost 3 bases and the J gene lost 1 base, with 12 bases spanning the gap. This CDR3 is 14 amino acids long. Germline loops: CDR1 DFQATT, CDR2 SNEGSKA (reference sequence). CDR3 sequence: CSASTSRGNTEAFF. CDR3 DNA: TGCAGTGCTAGTACGTCACGGGGGAACACTGAAGCTTTCTTT.

The V and J genes are TRBV18 and TRBJ2-7; D is perhaps TRBD1 (5 bases). Trimming cost V 6 bases and J 1 base, with 16 bases left between them. Looked up from germline, CDR1 is KGHSH and CDR2 is LQKENI. This CDR3 comprises 15 residues. The CDR3 sequence is CASSGERDRSYEQYF. CDR3 DNA: TGTGCCAGCTCCGGAGAAAGAGACAGATCCTACGAGCAGTACTTC.